This T cell receptor (beta chain) appears in the sequencing data of a study of cytomegalovirus exposure and HLA in healthy donors. Study results and limitations: HLA alleles were associated with roughly 15,000 TCR beta sequences in a later analysis at 0.05 false discovery rate. HLA-A and HLA-B allele assignments for most subjects were reportedly predicted accurately using TCR beta sequences. One variant, a missense change in DCLRE1C, was linked in a later analysis to TCR beta V- and J-gene trimming.

Comment on this clone: Its target is unknown.

The CDR3 loop spans 13 amino acids. The germline V and J ends were trimmed by 10 bases and 5 bases, with 17 bases remaining between them. The V gene's germline CDR1 is SNHLY and CDR2 FYNNEI. The PCR ran on 60 Vbeta and 13 Jbeta primers. Here immunoSEQ multiplex PCR was the method, and the copy in TCRdb shows in-frame clones only, minus some. Of around 190,000 clones in the sample, around a tenth were seen once. The chain carries TRBV2 and TRBJ1-1; D is undetermined. The TCR comes from a woman in her 30s in good health and CMV-seropositive. Source material: PBMCs. The CDR3 loop is CAITEGEGTEAFF. The CDR3 region has the DNA TGTGCCATAACAGAGGGCGAAGGAACTGAAGCTTTCTTT.